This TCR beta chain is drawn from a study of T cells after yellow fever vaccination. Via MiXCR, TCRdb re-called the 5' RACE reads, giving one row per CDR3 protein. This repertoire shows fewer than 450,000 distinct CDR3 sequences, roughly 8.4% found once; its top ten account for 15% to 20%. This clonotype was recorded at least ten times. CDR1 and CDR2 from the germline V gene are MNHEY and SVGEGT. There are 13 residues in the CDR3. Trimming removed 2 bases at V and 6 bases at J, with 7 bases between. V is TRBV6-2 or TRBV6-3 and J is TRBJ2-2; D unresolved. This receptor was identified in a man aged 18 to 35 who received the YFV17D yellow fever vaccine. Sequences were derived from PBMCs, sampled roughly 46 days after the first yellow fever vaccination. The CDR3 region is CASSYGVSGELFF. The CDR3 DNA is TGTGCCAGCAGTTACGGGGTTTCCGGGGAGCTGTTTTTT.